This T cell receptor beta chain stems from a study of cytomegalovirus exposure and HLA in healthy donors. Findings and caveats of the study: Reported findings show TCR beta sequences accurately forecast HLA-A and HLA-B alleles in most subjects. As a later analysis showed, a missense DCLRE1C variant was linked to trimming of TCR beta V- and J-genes.

Concerning this clone: The antigen remains unidentified.

Despite likely unrecorded immune exposures, the donors were nominally healthy at the time of sampling. PCR involved 60 Vbeta and 13 Jbeta primers. Measured with immunoSEQ multiplex PCR; TCRdb has only the in-frame clones, and not every one. Among about 160,000 clones listed, roughly 83% were seen once. With V trimmed by 3 bases and J by 2 bases, 9 bases remained unmatched. Germline loops: CDR1 KGHSH, CDR2 LQKENI. The CDR3 loop spans 16 amino acids. Sequenced: PBMCs. This chain uses TRBV18 with TRBJ1-1; 7 positions agree with TRBD1. The receptor comes from a man aged 25 to 40 in good health and CMV-seronegative. The CDR3 DNA follows: TGTGCCAGCTCACCCTACATCGGGACAGCAAACACTGAAGCTTTCTTT. Translating gives CASSPYIGTANTEAFF.